A selection of T cell receptor beta chains follows, all from one sample in a study of CD8+ T cells in alopecia areata. Clones were read by immunoSEQ multiplex PCR, and TCRdb kept only the in-frame ones, dropping some. Of some 82,000 clones detected, roughly 51% appear once; the ten largest clones hold roughly 5.6%. Sequences were obtained from NKG2D-high CD8+ T cells sorted from blood. Source of these receptors: a human donor with alopecia areata. Each CDR3 is given with its conserved first and last residue. The D gene is left open where the match is weak. A clone size is listed for some rows: how often the clone was seen (once, few, many), or a class if it is expanded.

TRBV4-3	TRBD2	-	TRBJ2-7	TGCGCCAGCAGCCAAGGGCTAGCGGGAGACGAGCAGTACTTC	CASSQGLAGDEQYF
TRBV14	TRBD2	-	TRBJ2-5	TGTGCCAGCAAGCTAGCGGGGTTTCAGACCCAGTACTTC	CASKLAGFQTQYF
TRBV11-2	TRBD2	few	TRBJ2-1	TGTGCCAGCAGCTTAGGATCGGGCGGGGGGTTCGATGAGCAGTTCTTC	CASSLGSGGGFDEQFF
TRBV2	-	-	TRBJ2-3	TGTGCCAGCGACACCAGAAGCACAGATACGCAGTATTTT	CASDTRSTDTQYF
TRBV7-9	-	-	TRBJ2-3	TGTGCCAGCAGCCCCCCTAGCGGCACAGATACGCAGTATTTT	CASSPPSGTDTQYF
TRBV28	-	-	TRBJ2-5	TGTGCCAGCCAATCCGCCACAAGGGAGACCCAGTACTTC	CASQSATRETQYF
TRBV30	-	-	TRBJ1-2	TGTGCCTGGGAGGCCTTCTATGGCTACACCTTC	CAWEAFYGYTF
TRBV2	-	-	TRBJ1-2	TGTGCCAGCAGTGAATACGTTGGTGGGCAACACTATGGCTACACCTTC	CASSEYVGGQHYGYTF
TRBV29-1	-	once	TRBJ2-6	TGCAGCGTTGAGAGGTGGAGGGGGACCTCTGGGGCCAACGTCCTGACTTTC	CSVERWRGTSGANVLTF
TRBV4-1	-	-	TRBJ1-6	TGCGCCAGCAGCCTGGCGGGACACCGAAATTCACCCCTCCACTTT	CASSLAGHRNSPLHF
TRBV27	-	-	TRBJ2-1	TGTGCCAGCAGTTATACAGACAATGAGCAGTTCTTC	CASSYTDNEQFF
TRBV6-1	TRBD2	few	TRBJ2-3	TGTGCCAGCAGTGACTCGACTAGCGGGGGGGATACGCAGTATTTT	CASSDSTSGGDTQYF
TRBV6-6	-	-	TRBJ1-1	TGTGCCAGCAGTTACTTTAGAGGAAGGGGCGAACCTTTCTTT	CASSYFRGRGEPFF
TRBV28	TRBD2	-	TRBJ2-2	TGTGCCAGCAGTCCTCTGACCGGGACTAGCGGCCTTGGAGGGGAGCTGTTTTTT	CASSPLTGTSGLGGELFF
TRBV29-1	-	-	TRBJ2-7	TGCAGCGCCTCGAGGGGGGACGAGCAGTACTTC	CSASRGDEQYF
TRBV30	-	-	TRBJ2-1	TGTGCCTGGAGTGTATCGGGGAATGAGCAGTTCTTC	CAWSVSGNEQFF
TRBV6-5	-	-	TRBJ1-2	TGTGCCAGCAGTTACTCCCGACCTCGGTATGGCTACACCTTC	CASSYSRPRYGYTF
TRBV10-3	-	-	TRBJ2-7	TGTGCCATCAGTGAGTCGGCCTCCTACGAGCAGTACTTC	CAISESASYEQYF
TRBV27	-	-	TRBJ2-2	TGTGCCAGCGGCACCGGGGAGCTGTTTTTT	CASGTGELFF
TRBV4-1	-	-	TRBJ1-6	TGCGCCAGCAGCCAGGAGGGCAATTCACCCCTCCACTTT	CASSQEGNSPLHF
TRBV7-9	-	once	TRBJ2-5	TGTGCCAGCAGCCTGCTCACAGGGTATGGAGAGACCCAGTACTTC	CASSLLTGYGETQYF
TRBV21-1	-	few	TRBJ2-1	TGTGCCAGCAGCAAAACGGTTCGCAGGGCTTCCAATGAGCAGTTCTTC	CASSKTVRRASNEQFF
TRBV19	-	few	TRBJ1-1	TGTGCCAGTAGTTGGGGTGGCGGGGACACTGAAGCTTTCTTT	CASSWGGGDTEAFF
TRBV30	-	once	TRBJ2-6	TGTGCCAGTTCACAGGGTTATGGGGCCAACGTCCTGACTTTC	CASSQGYGANVLTF
TRBV27	TRBD2	once	TRBJ2-5	TGTGCCACCGGGACTAGCGGGAGGATCGGGGAGACCCAGTACTTC	CATGTSGRIGETQYF
TRBV29-1	-	-	TRBJ1-3	TGCAGCGTTGGGGGAGGTATCAATGGAAACACCATATATTTT	CSVGGGINGNTIYF
TRBV29-1	TRBD2	-	TRBJ2-1	TGCAGCGTTGATATTAGCGGGTTATACAATGAGCAGTTCTTC	CSVDISGLYNEQFF